These T cell receptor beta chains were read from a single sample in a study of chemoradiotherapy in HPV16-positive cancers. Clones were sequenced by immunoSEQ multiplex PCR, and TCRdb holds only the in-frame ones, with some missing. The table records fewer than 40,000 clones, roughly 77% of them present only once. This specimen was blood, taken from a patient who underwent chemoradiotherapy. Every receptor here comes from a human donor with HPV-associated anogenital cancer. The CDR3 runs from the conserved cysteine through the conserved F or W. A D gene is named only where the DNA matches it firmly. For some rows the clone size is stated as once, few or many, or as a class when expanded; others skip it.

V,size,D,J,CDR3,DNA
TRBV5-4,.,TRBD1,TRBJ1-4,CASSDRDRFEKLFF,TGTGCCAGCAGCGACCGGGACAGATTTGAAAAACTGTTTTTT
TRBV7-9,few,.,TRBJ1-2,CASSAGLDGYTF,TGTGCCAGCAGCGCTGGACTGGATGGCTACACCTTC
TRBV19,once,.,TRBJ2-7,CASSIDLGEQYF,TGTGCCAGTAGTATAGATCTTGGCGAGCAGTACTTC
TRBV5-6,.,.,TRBJ1-2,CASSLSLRGDGYTF,TGTGCCAGCAGCTTATCTCTTAGAGGGGATGGCTACACCTTC
TRBV4-3,.,.,TRBJ2-3,CASSQASDTQYF,TGCGCCAGCAGCCAAGCCTCAGATACGCAGTATTTT
TRBV7-2,.,TRBD2,TRBJ2-7,CASSFSGGIVEQYF,TGTGCCAGCAGCTTCAGCGGGGGGATCGTCGAGCAGTACTTC
TRBV7-9,.,.,TRBJ1-4,CASSLVGRGEKLFF,TGTGCCAGCAGCTTAGTGGGAAGAGGTGAAAAACTGTTTTTT
TRBV13,.,.,TRBJ2-1,CASSFYASYNEQFF,TGTGCCAGCAGCTTCTACGCCTCCTACAATGAGCAGTTCTTC
TRBV6-5,few,.,TRBJ1-6,CASSYFQDYNSPLHF,TGTGCCAGCAGTTACTTCCAGGACTATAATTCACCCCTCCACTTT
TRBV6-6,.,TRBD1,TRBJ1-2,CASSYSDRQAYGYTF,TGTGCCAGCAGTTACTCGGACAGGCAGGCCTATGGCTACACCTTC
TRBV4-1,once,.,TRBJ1-4,CASSVQGTNEKLFF,TGCGCCAGCAGCGTCCAGGGTACTAATGAAAAACTGTTTTTT
TRBV5-4,.,.,TRBJ1-3,CASSLDPSSGNTIYF,TGTGCCAGCAGCTTGGACCCCAGCTCTGGAAACACCATATATTTT
TRBV4-1,.,.,TRBJ1-6,CASSLFGRPLHF,TGCGCCAGCAGCCTATTCGGGCGACCCCTCCACTTT
TRBV18,.,.,TRBJ2-2,CASREYRGGELFF,TGTGCCAGCCGGGAGTACAGGGGCGGGGAGCTGTTTTTT
TRBV2,.,.,TRBJ2-2,CASSEYITGEELFF,TGTGCCAGCAGTGAATACATAACCGGTGAGGAGCTGTTTTTT
TRBV7-2,.,TRBD2,TRBJ2-5,CASSLGLAGGQETQYF,TGTGCCAGCAGCTTGGGGCTAGCGGGGGGCCAAGAGACCCAGTACTTC
TRBV30,.,.,TRBJ2-6,CAWSDLAGANVLTF,TGTGCCTGGAGTGACTTGGCTGGGGCCAACGTCCTGACTTTC
TRBV29-1,.,.,TRBJ2-5,CSVAEKSGETQYF,TGCAGCGTGGCGGAAAAGTCCGGTGAGACCCAGTACTTC
TRBV9,.,.,TRBJ2-5,CASSVGGAGQETQYF,TGTGCCAGCAGCGTAGGAGGGGCTGGGCAAGAGACCCAGTACTTC
TRBV5-6,.,.,TRBJ2-6,CASRPEGAPGANVLTF,TGTGCCAGCCGTCCGGAGGGGGCGCCTGGGGCCAACGTCCTGACTTTC
TRBV7-3,.,TRBD2,TRBJ2-2,CASSPASGAFTGELFF,TGTGCCAGCAGCCCCGCTAGCGGGGCGTTCACCGGGGAGCTGTTTTTT
TRBV2,.,.,TRBJ1-2,CASTKQGYYGYTF,TGTGCCAGCACGAAACAAGGGTACTATGGCTACACCTTC
TRBV5-4,.,.,TRBJ2-3,CASSLGGKKADTQYF,TGTGCCAGCAGCTTGGGCGGCAAGAAGGCAGATACGCAGTATTTT
TRBV5-1,once,TRBD1,TRBJ2-5,CASNFPGQGDGGTQYF,TGCGCCAGTAATTTCCCGGGACAGGGGGACGGCGGGACCCAGTACTTC
TRBV5-4,.,.,TRBJ1-4,CASSSAVQGINEKLFF,TGTGCCAGCAGCTCGGCCGTCCAGGGGATCAATGAAAAACTGTTTTTT
TRBV10-3,.,.,TRBJ2-2,CAIKETPGELFF,TGTGCCATCAAGGAGACACCCGGGGAGCTGTTTTTT
TRBV9,.,TRBD1,TRBJ1-4,CASSVTGISEKLFF,TGTGCCAGCAGCGTGACAGGGATAAGTGAAAAACTGTTTTTT
TRBV23-1,.,TRBD1,TRBJ2-7,CASSQSGVTGSSEQYF,TGCGCCAGCAGTCAATCGGGGGTGACAGGGAGCAGCGAGCAGTACTTC
TRBV9,once,TRBD1,TRBJ2-3,CASSGDRITDTQYF,TGTGCCAGCAGCGGGGACAGGATCACAGATACGCAGTATTTT
TRBV9,.,TRBD1,TRBJ1-2,CASSASGTGVYGYTF,TGTGCCAGCAGCGCGTCCGGGACAGGGGTCTATGGCTACACCTTC
TRBV28,.,.,TRBJ1-1,CASSLLFGGTEAFF,TGTGCCAGCAGTTTACTTTTTGGGGGGACTGAAGCTTTCTTT
TRBV7-3,.,.,TRBJ2-2,CASSSSNTGELFF,TGTGCCAGCAGCTCATCGAACACCGGGGAGCTGTTTTTT
TRBV7-2,.,TRBD1,TRBJ1-4,CASRTSGGRFEKLFF,TGTGCCAGCAGAACCTCAGGGGGCAGGTTTGAAAAACTGTTTTTT
TRBV7-2,.,.,TRBJ1-3,CASSPPGTTGNTIYF,TGTGCCAGCAGCCCCCCCGGGACAACTGGAAACACCATATATTTT
TRBV7-2,.,TRBD1,TRBJ1-3,CASSLYGTGGGGSGNTIYF,TGTGCCAGCAGCTTATACGGGACAGGGGGAGGTGGCTCTGGAAACACCATATATTTT
TRBV15,.,.,TRBJ1-5,CATRDGGRSNQPQHF,TGTGCCACCAGAGATGGGGGCCGAAGCAATCAGCCCCAGCATTTT
TRBV5-5,.,.,TRBJ2-7,CASSSRTGSYEQYF,TGTGCCAGCAGCTCCCGGACCGGTTCCTACGAGCAGTACTTC
TRBV6-5,.,.,TRBJ1-2,CASSSVPNYGYTF,TGTGCCAGCAGTTCTGTCCCTAACTATGGCTACACCTTC
TRBV28,.,TRBD1,TRBJ1-6,CASSKDRGRSPLHF,TGTGCCAGCAGCAAGGACAGGGGGCGTTCACCCCTCCACTTT
TRBV9,.,TRBD2,TRBJ2-1,CASSVGSGGTNEQFF,TGTGCCAGCAGCGTAGGGAGCGGGGGTACTAATGAGCAGTTCTTC
TRBV7-9,.,.,TRBJ2-1,CASSLVQGSYNEQFF,TGTGCCAGCAGCTTAGTACAGGGCTCCTACAATGAGCAGTTCTTC
TRBV19,.,.,TRBJ2-3,CASSIGTVPDTQYF,TGTGCCAGTAGTATAGGTACAGTTCCAGATACGCAGTATTTT
TRBV11-3,few,.,TRBJ1-1,CASSSPPHTEAFF,TGTGCCAGCAGCTCCCCCCCCCACACTGAAGCTTTCTTT
TRBV7-9,.,TRBD1,TRBJ1-1,CASSAATGYGEAFF,TGTGCCAGCAGCGCAGCGACAGGGTACGGTGAAGCTTTCTTT